The rows below give T cell receptor beta chains drawn from one sample of a study of breast tumors, draining lymph nodes, adjacent tissues. Via MiXCR, TCRdb re-called the multiplex PCR reads, giving one row per CDR3 protein. The sample has 270,000 or so distinct CDR3 sequences, roughly 31% seen once. Sequences were obtained from axillary lymph node tissue. The receptors here all came from a female donor with breast cancer. Some clones in this sample may be carry-over from other donors' samples. Each CDR3 is given with its conserved first and last residue. A D gene is named only where the DNA matches it firmly. Clone size is stated in some rows and not others, as once, few, many or a class when expanded.

TRBJ2-3 many . TRBV13 CASSLGLRTDSTDTQYF TGTGCCAGCAGCTTAGGCCTTAGGACAGATAGCACAGATACGCAGTATTTT
TRBJ2-5 . TRBD2 TRBV4-2 CASSQGRLAGAVETQYF TGTGCCAGCAGCCAAGGGCGACTAGCGGGAGCCGTAGAGACCCAGTACTTC
TRBJ2-6 many . TRBV29-1 CSAPGTGAGGANVLTF TGCAGCGCCCCCGGGACAGGAGCGGGAGGGGCCAACGTCCTGACTTTC
TRBJ2-3 many . TRBV20-1 CSALESGTDTQYF TGCAGTGCTTTGGAGTCGGGCACAGATACGCAGTATTTT
TRBJ1-3 many TRBD1 TRBV10-3 CAISRQGKLSGNTIYF TGTGCCATCAGTAGACAGGGGAAACTCTCTGGAAACACCATATATTTT
TRBJ2-1 . TRBD2 TRBV6-2/TRBV6-3 CASSYLAGGPREQFF TGTGCCAGCAGTTACTTAGCGGGAGGGCCCAGAGAGCAGTTCTTC
TRBJ2-7 few . TRBV3-1 CASSRAKNYEQYF TGTGCCAGCAGCCGGGCCAAGAACTACGAGCAGTACTTC
TRBJ2-7 . . TRBV6-1 CASSENGERFEQYF TGTGCCAGCAGTGAAAACGGGGAGCGGTTCGAGCAGTACTTC
TRBJ2-6 . . TRBV12-3/TRBV12-4 CASSLGGEGGANVLTF TGTGCCAGCAGTTTAGGGGGAGAAGGTGGGGCCAACGTCCTGACTTTC
TRBJ2-3 . . TRBV28 CASSLRREDTQYF TGTGCCAGCAGTTTAAGGCGGGAAGATACGCAGTATTTT
TRBJ2-1 . . TRBV7-6 CASSPTQNLYNEQFF TGTGCCAGCAGCCCCACCCAGAACCTCTACAATGAGCAGTTCTTC
TRBJ2-1 many TRBD2 TRBV10-3 CAIMGGLAGESSYNEQFF TGTGCCATCATGGGGGGACTAGCGGGGGAAAGCTCCTACAATGAGCAGTTCTTC